These 15 T cell receptor beta chains originate from one sample sequenced in a study of cytomegalovirus exposure and HLA in healthy donors. Vbeta (60) and Jbeta (13) primers were used in the PCR. Using immunoSEQ multiplex PCR, the repertoire was profiled, and TCRdb retains in-frame clones only, with some absent. The sample lists fewer than 140,000 clones, roughly four fifths occurring once. Sample: PBMCs. These receptors were collected from a man in his sixties in good health and CMV-seronegative.

The chain employs TRBV7-2 and TRBJ1-5, with D perhaps matching TRBD1 (5 bases). Germline V CDR1 and CDR2: SGHTA, FQGNSA. The V and J ends lost 5 bases and 2 bases respectively, with 13 bases between them. The CDR3 is 15 residues long. The CDR3 protein is CASSLPGGGNQPQHF. DNA of the CDR3: TGTGCCAGCAGCCTTCCGGGGGGTGGCAATCAGCCCCAGCATTTT. The full variable domain, rest sourced from reference TRBV7-2 and TRBJ1-5, is GAGVSQSPSNKVTEKGKDVELRCDPISGHTALYWYRQSLGQGLEFLIYFQGNSAPDKSGLPSDRFSAERTGGSVSTLTIQRTQQEDSAVYLCASSLPGGGNQPQHFGDGTRLSIL.

Only one count was recorded for this clone. The V gene is TRBV10-3, the J gene TRBJ2-3; 16 bases fit TRBD2. With 5 bases clipped from V and 6 bases from J, the junction kept 2 bases outside the gene matches. CDR1 ENHRY and CDR2 SYGVKD come from the germline V gene. The CDR3 is made up of 15 amino acids. CDR3 residues: CAISRGLAGGDTQYF. As DNA, the CDR3 is TGTGCCATCAGTCGGGGACTAGCGGGGGGGGATACGCAGTATTTT.

To note about this clone: One junction end does not reproduce the germline sequence, and a read error may be involved. The chain combines TRBV30 with TRBJ2-2; possible D gene TRBD2, 6 bases. The CDR3 is 12 amino acids. Germline CDR1 reads GTSNPN; CDR2 reads SVGIG (reference sequence). CDR3 DNA: TGTGCCTGGAGTGTACGATCCGGGGGGCTGTTTTTT. Residues: CAWSVRSGGLFF.

The V call is TRBV4-3, the J call TRBJ1-3; tentatively, D is TRBD1 (6 bases). The V end was cut by 4 bases, the J end by 4 bases, with 17 bases between. The CDR3 runs to 16 residues. Germline CDR1 LGHNA, CDR2 YSLEER. The CDR3 DNA reads as TGCGCCAGCAGCCTTACCACCAGGGGTGAAGGAAACACCATATATTTT. Protein sequence: CASSLTTRGEGNTIYF.

The gene calls are TRBV5-1 and TRBJ1-1; 7 bases line up with TRBD1. Unmatched junction bases numbered 2, after V lost 6 bases and J lost 0 bases. Germline values: CDR1 SGHRS, CDR2 YFSETQ. The CDR3 runs 13 residues. CDR3 nucleotides: TGCGCCAGCACAGACAGGGTGAACACTGAAGCTTTCTTT. Its protein product is CASTDRVNTEAFF.

A single count supports this clone. The chain joins TRBV7-9 to TRBJ2-3; D gene ambiguous. Germline CDR1 is SEHNR and CDR2 is FQNEAQ (reference sequence). CDR3 length equals 14 residues. V lost 5 bases, J lost 0 bases, and 9 bases lay in between. The CDR3 nucleotides read TGTGCCAGCAGCCCTTTCTCGAGCACAGATACGCAGTATTTT. It is translated as CASSPFSSTDTQYF.

V usage is TRBV5-1 and J usage is TRBJ2-7; 7 positions match TRBD1. CDR3 length: 14 amino acids. V lost 0 bases and J lost 2; bases outside the gene matches: 2. The V gene's germline CDR1 is SGHRS and CDR2 YFSETQ. The CDR3 spells CASSLVQGAYEQYF. CDR3 in DNA: TGCGCCAGCAGCTTGGTCCAGGGGGCCTACGAGCAGTACTTC.

This clone showed up just once. The chain uses TRBV7-2 and TRBJ1-1; no clear D gene. The V and J ends lost 6 bases and 1 base respectively, with 15 bases between them. The germline V gene has CDR1 SGHTA and CDR2 FQGNSA. This CDR3 has 15 amino acids. CDR3: CASRSRLDGNTEAFF. Written as DNA, the CDR3 is TGTGCCAGCAGATCAAGACTCGACGGGAACACTGAAGCTTTCTTT.

This clone came up once. This chain connects TRBV6-1 to TRBJ1-5, with TRBD1 identical over 8 bases. Trimming removed 4 bases from V and 0 bases from J; junction bases left unmatched: 8. Per germline, CDR1 MNHNS and CDR2 SASEGT. This CDR3 has 17 amino acids. Here the CDR3 DNA reads TGTGCCAGCAGTGGACAGGGGCACATTCATAGCAATCAGCCCCAGCATTTT. Residues: CASSGQGHIHSNQPQHF.

V gene TRBV23-1 combines with J gene TRBJ2-7; 9 bases match TRBD1. TRBV23-1 is known as an ORF, though its function is uncertain. The CDR3 consists of 15 residues. V trimming: 2 bases; J trimming: 3 bases; junction bases outside the gene matches: 5. The CDR3 DNA reads TGCGCCAGCAGTCAAGGACAGGGGCTCATCTACGAGCAGTACTTC. This encodes CASSQGQGLIYEQYF.

The V and J genes are TRBV5-1 and TRBJ1-6; D not resolved. Germline lookup yields CDR1 SGHRS and CDR2 YFSETQ. V was pared by 4 bases and J by 9 bases, with 20 bases between. This CDR3 is built from 16 residues. CDR3 nucleotides: TGCGCCAGCAGCCCCCGGGGTGGGCAACGGGCTTCACCCCTCCACTTT. Its translation is CASSPRGGQRASPLHF.

This sequence joins TRBV6-1 and TRBJ1-2; tentative D call: TRBD1 (5 bases). The V gene lost 1 base and the J gene lost 0 bases, with 9 bases spanning the gap. Germline assignment: CDR1 MNHNS and CDR2 SASEGT. The CDR3 is 15 residues long. In DNA form, the CDR3 reads TGTGCCAGCAGTGAAGTCTGGACATCTAACTATGGCTACACCTTC. It translates to CASSEVWTSNYGYTF.

A few counts support this clone. The V gene is TRBV4-3, the J gene TRBJ1-2; 7 positions match TRBD1. The CDR3 runs to 17 residues. Germline CDR1 LGHNA, CDR2 YSLEER. V shed 0 bases and J 8 bases; nucleotides not matched to a gene: 15. CDR3 DNA sequence: TGCGCCAGCAGCCAAGATCTCGGCAGGGGGATCTTCATCGGCTACACCTTC. It translates to CASSQDLGRGIFIGYTF.

This clone was seen a handful of times. J is TRBJ2-5 and V is TRBV5-1, with TRBD1 matching over 9 bases. V dropped 3 bases and J dropped 5; count of bases not matched to a gene: 2. The CDR3 covers 13 residues. Germline values: CDR1 SGHRS, CDR2 YFSETQ. DNA for the CDR3: TGCGCCAGCAGCTGGGGGACAGGGGAGACCCAGTACTTC. Translated: CASSWGTGETQYF.

The chain recombines TRBV4-3 with TRBJ1-6; 9 bases fit TRBD1. The CDR3 totals 15 residues. With 8 bases clipped from V and 5 bases from J, the junction kept 7 bases outside the gene matches. Germline V lookup: CDR1 LGHNA, CDR2 YSLEER. CDR3 residues: CASHRGLGNNSPLHF. The DNA for the CDR3 is TGCGCCAGCCACAGGGGGCTTGGGAATAATTCACCCCTCCACTTT.